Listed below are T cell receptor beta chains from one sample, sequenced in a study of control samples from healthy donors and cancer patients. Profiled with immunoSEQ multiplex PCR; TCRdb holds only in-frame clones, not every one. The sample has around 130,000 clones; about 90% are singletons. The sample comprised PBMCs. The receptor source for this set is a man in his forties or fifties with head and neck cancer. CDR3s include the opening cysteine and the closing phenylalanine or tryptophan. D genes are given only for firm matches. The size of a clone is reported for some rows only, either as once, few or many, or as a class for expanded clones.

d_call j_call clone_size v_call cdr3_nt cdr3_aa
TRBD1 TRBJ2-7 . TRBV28 TGTGCCAGCAACCACGGACAGGTCTACGAGCAGTACTTC CASNHGQVYEQYF
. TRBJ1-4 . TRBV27 TGTGCCAGCAGTCCCGTTCAGAATGAAAAACTGTTTTTT CASSPVQNEKLFF
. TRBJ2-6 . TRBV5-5 TGTGCCAGCAGCTTGGTAGCCGGCCACTCTGGGGCCAACGTCCTGACTTTC CASSLVAGHSGANVLTF
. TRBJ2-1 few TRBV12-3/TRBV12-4 TGTGCCAGCCGCTCGCGGGAATTAGGCGAGCAGTTCTTC CASRSRELGEQFF
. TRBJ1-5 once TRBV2 TGTGCCAGCAGTGAAGTATGGGGATATAGCAATCAGCCCCAGCATTTT CASSEVWGYSNQPQHF
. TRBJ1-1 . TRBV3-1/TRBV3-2 TGTGCCAGCAGCCAAACCACAGGATCACTTGAAGCTTTCTTT CASSQTTGSLEAFF
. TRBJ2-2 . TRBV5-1 TGCGCCAGCAGCTTAACCTCCGGGACAATTTCCACCGGGGAGCTGTTTTTT CASSLTSGTISTGELFF
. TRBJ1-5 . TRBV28 TGTGCCAGCATACCTTCGATATCACATAGCAATCAGCCCCAGCATTTT CASIPSISHSNQPQHF
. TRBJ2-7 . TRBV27 TGTGCCAGCAGTTTCCGGCCTCCCTACGAGCAGTACTTC CASSFRPPYEQYF
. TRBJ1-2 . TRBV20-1 TGCAGTGCTAGTGACGGACCTCTTGGCTACACCTTC CSASDGPLGYTF
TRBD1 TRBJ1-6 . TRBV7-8 TGTGCCAGCAGCTTCCAGGGGGGACAGTCCTACTCACCCCTCCACTTT CASSFQGGQSYSPLHF
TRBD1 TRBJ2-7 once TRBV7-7 TGTGCCAGCAGCCCCGGGACAGGGGGAACCTACGAGCAGTACTTC CASSPGTGGTYEQYF
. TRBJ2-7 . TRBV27 TGTGCCAGCACCCCTCAGATGAAGTGGGCCTACGAGCAGTACTTC CASTPQMKWAYEQYF
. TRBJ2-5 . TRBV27 TGTGCCAGCAGACAGAATAATAAAGAGACCCAGTACTTC CASRQNNKETQYF
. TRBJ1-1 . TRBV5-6 TGTGCCAGCAGACTTAGAGGGGGAACTGGTACTGAAGCTTTCTTT CASRLRGGTGTEAFF
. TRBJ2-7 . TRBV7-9 TGTGCCAGCAGCTTACAGGGCGGTCGGTACGAGCAGTACTTC CASSLQGGRYEQYF
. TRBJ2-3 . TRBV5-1 TGCGCCAGCAGCTTGGTAGGACAAAACACAGATACGCAGTATTTT CASSLVGQNTDTQYF
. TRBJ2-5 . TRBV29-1 TGCAGCGTTGAAGGAGGGTGGGAGACCCAGTACTTC CSVEGGWETQYF
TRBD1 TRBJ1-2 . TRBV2 TGTGCCAGCAGTGCATTACCGGGACAGGGGGATGACACCTTC CASSALPGQGDDTF
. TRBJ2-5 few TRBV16 TGTGCCAGCAGCCAATCGGGACATCAATCGGGGACCCAGTACTTC CASSQSGHQSGTQYF
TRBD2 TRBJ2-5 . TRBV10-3 TGTGCCATCAGTACTAGCGGCCAGGGAGAGACCCAGTACTTC CAISTSGQGETQYF
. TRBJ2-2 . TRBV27 TGTGCCAGCAGTTTATATGGGGGGCAAAACACCGGGGAGCTGTTTTTT CASSLYGGQNTGELFF
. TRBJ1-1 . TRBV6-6 TGTGCCAGCAGTAACCAGGAGAACACTGAAGCTTTCTTT CASSNQENTEAFF
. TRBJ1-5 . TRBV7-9 TGTGCCAGCAGCCAGGACAGCGGCAATCAGCCCCAGCATTTT CASSQDSGNQPQHF
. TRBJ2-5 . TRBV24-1 TGTGCCACCAGTGAGGCTGGCAGGCTTGAGGAGACCCAGTACTTC CATSEAGRLEETQYF
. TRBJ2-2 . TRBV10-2 TGCGCCAGCGGAACCGGGCCCAGGATTACCGGGGAGCTGTTTTTT CASGTGPRITGELFF
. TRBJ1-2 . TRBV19 TGTGCCAGTAGTATAGATCCCAACAGAGCCTACACCTTC CASSIDPNRAYTF
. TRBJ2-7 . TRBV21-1 TGTGCCAGCAGCAAAGGGCGGGCGGCAGGTCGGACCTACGAGCAGTACTTC CASSKGRAAGRTYEQYF
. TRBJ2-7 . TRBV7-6 TGTGCCAGCAGCTCCGGGCCTTACGAGCAGTACTTC CASSSGPYEQYF
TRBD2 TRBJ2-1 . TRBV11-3 TGTGCCAGCAGCAGCGGGACTAGCGCTTACAATGAGCAGTTCTTC CASSSGTSAYNEQFF
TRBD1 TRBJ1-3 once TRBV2 TGTGCCAGCAGTGAAAACAGGGGAGGAAACACCATATATTTT CASSENRGGNTIYF
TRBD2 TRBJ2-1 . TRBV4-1 TGCGCCAGCAGCCAAGACTCGAGCGGGGGGGAAAATGAGCAGTTCTTC CASSQDSSGGENEQFF
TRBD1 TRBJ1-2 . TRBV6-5 TGTGCCAGCAGAATAACGACAGGGGAAAACTATGGCTACACCTTC CASRITTGENYGYTF
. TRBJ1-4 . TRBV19 TGTGCCCGCTGCGGTATCGGGTGGACTAATGAAAAACTGTTTTTT CARCGIGWTNEKLFF
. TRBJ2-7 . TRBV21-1 TGTGCCAGCAGCAAATACCCAAATGCCCCCTACGAGCAGTACTTC CASSKYPNAPYEQYF
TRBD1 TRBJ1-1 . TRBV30 TGTGCCTGGAGTGGATCGACAGGGGTAATAACTGAAGCTTTCTTT CAWSGSTGVITEAFF
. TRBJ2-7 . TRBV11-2 TGTGCCAGCAGCTTGGGCAGGGCGGCCTACGAGCAGTACTTC CASSLGRAAYEQYF
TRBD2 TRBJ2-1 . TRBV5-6 TGTGCCAGCAGCTTTGGTAGCGGGAGATCCAATGAGCAGTTCTTC CASSFGSGRSNEQFF
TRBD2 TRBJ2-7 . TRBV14 TGTGCCAGCAGCCAAGATCGCGGGCTAGCGGCCTCCTACGAGCAGTACTTC CASSQDRGLAASYEQYF
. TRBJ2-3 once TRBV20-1 TGCAGTGCACCTGCTTGGGATACGCAGTATTTT CSAPAWDTQYF
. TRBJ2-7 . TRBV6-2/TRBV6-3 TGTGCCAGCAGTTACCCGTCCTACGAGCAGTACTTC CASSYPSYEQYF
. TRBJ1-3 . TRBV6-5 TGTGCCAGCAGTACATTCTCTGGAAACACCATATATTTT CASSTFSGNTIYF